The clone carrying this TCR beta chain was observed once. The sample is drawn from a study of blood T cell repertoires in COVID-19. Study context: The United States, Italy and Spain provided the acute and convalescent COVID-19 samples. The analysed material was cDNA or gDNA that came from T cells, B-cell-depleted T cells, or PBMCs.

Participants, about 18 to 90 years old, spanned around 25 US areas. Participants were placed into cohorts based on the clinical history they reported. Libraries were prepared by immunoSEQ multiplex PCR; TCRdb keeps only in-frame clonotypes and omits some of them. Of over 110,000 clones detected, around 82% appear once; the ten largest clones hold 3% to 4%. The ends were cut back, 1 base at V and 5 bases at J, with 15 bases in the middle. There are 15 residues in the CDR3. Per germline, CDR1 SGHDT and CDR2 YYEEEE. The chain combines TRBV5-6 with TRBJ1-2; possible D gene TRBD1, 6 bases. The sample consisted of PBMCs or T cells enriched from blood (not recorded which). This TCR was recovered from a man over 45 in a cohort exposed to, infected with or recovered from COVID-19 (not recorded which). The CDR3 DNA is TGTGCCAGCAGCTTGAGCGGCAGGGGCGTTTATGGCTACACCTTC. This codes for CASSLSGRGVYGYTF.